This T cell receptor (beta chain) was observed in a study of glioma-infiltrating T cells after dendritic cell vaccination (dated by TCRdb to 2016 to 2017). Notes on the research overall: The cohort included roughly 15 glioblastoma patients drawn from Phase I and II dendritic cell vaccination trials, of whom 9 were newly diagnosed and 6 had recurrent disease. Between 2003 and 2012, the patients were given dendritic cell vaccination pulsed with autologous tumor lysate. Each patient got three intradermal injections of the dendritic cell vaccine, spaced at biweekly intervals, in the arm below the axilla. The vaccine was prepared from monocyte-derived dendritic cells that were cultured for roughly seven days with IL-4 and GM-CSF and then pulsed overnight with autologous tumor lysate. Tumor-infiltrating lymphocyte content was quantified and tumor and blood repertoires were compared in dendritic cell-vaccinated glioblastoma patients by deep sequencing of TCR beta CDR3 regions. Survival after dendritic cell vaccination was correlated with TCR sequencing metrics such as TIL content and the overlap between tumor and blood repertoires. Study-wide conclusions, independent of this receptor: The cohort was small and heterogeneous, only a few patients had full blood and tumor sets, and even fewer had initial-recurrent tumor pairs. The TCR overlap response model with three groups was called speculative and said to need prospective validation. Higher estimated pretreatment TIL content predicted longer time to progression and overall survival after dendritic cell vaccination. No direct relationship between TCR clonality and survival was found, suggesting that a diverse polyclonal response may matter.

Patients were selected for having adequate residual fresh-frozen tumor tissue and more than two years of available survival data. None of the glioblastoma patients carried an isocitrate dehydrogenase mutation, although molecular status otherwise varied. PBMC were collected before vaccination, two weeks after the third vaccination, and at tumor progression if tumor progression occurred. Genomic DNA was extracted with the Qiagen DNeasy Blood extraction Kit. With respect to this clone: This clone's antigen is unknown. One base away there is no much larger clone; base qualities are not given.

The CDR1 and CDR2 encoded by the germline V gene (reference sequence) are DFQATT and SNEGSKA. From the cysteine up to the phenylalanine, the CDR3 has a length of 10 residues. Only the CDR3 DNA stays, 30 bases, in frame from base 1. V and J are truncated by 4 bases and 3 bases respectively, leaving an intervening sequence of 2 bases. The immunoSEQ assay amplified TCRB CDR3 regions from roughly 2 micrograms of genomic DNA, or from all available DNA when less than that amount was available. For multiplex PCR, 60 forward primers for TCR V beta segments and 13 reverse primers for J beta segments were used. To estimate reads per starting template, synthetic control templates were spiked into each sample at limiting dilution. The Illumina HiSeq System generated sequencing reads of 87 bp. As for the original processing: PCR and sequencing errors were removed by a nearest neighbor algorithm that merged closely related sequences. TCR overlap was measured as the percentage of unique tumor TCR beta sequences that were also present in the peripheral blood of the same patient. TCRdb re-hosts the immuneACCESS table, in-frame sequences only. Its copies lack some clones; in the studies checked, an unresolved V gene accounts for under half of them, and the cause for the rest is not known. Clonal size and the V and J genes are those of that table, whereas D and trimming came from the DNA. The sample has about 96,000 clones on record, roughly 83% of them singletons. Around 6% of the sample belongs to the ten largest clones.

The source of this sequence is a human donor with glioblastoma. This chain joins TRBV20-1 to TRBJ2-3, with the D segment identity uncertain. The starting material was blood, obtained before dendritic cell vaccination. The CDR3 is CSATTDTQYF. The DNA reads TGCAGTGCTACGACAGATACGCAGTATTTT.